The subject of this entry is one TCR beta chain. Under the authors' procedure: Nucleated cell number was recorded as an estimate derived from reference gene primer amplification. Profiling relied on immunoSEQ multiplex PCR, and the TCRdb table lists in-frame clones only, not all of them. V, J and clone size derive from that table, while D and trimming were established from the DNA sequence. The sample consists of 250,000 to 350,000 clones, 88% of them appearing once. The data belong to a study of blood T cell repertoires in COVID-19. Germline CDR1 reads LNHNV; CDR2 reads YYDKDF (reference sequence). The CDR3 totals 18 residues. V shed 0 bases and J shed 2 bases, with 20 bases lying between them.

This TCR derives from a man between 18 and 35 years old with active or convalescent COVID-19. The sequenced material came from peripheral blood. This sequence joins TRBV15 and TRBJ2-7, with D maybe TRBD1 (6 bases). CDR3 residues: CATSRDQLSTGIPYEQYF. The CDR3 nucleotides are TGTGCCACCAGCAGAGATCAGTTGTCAACAGGGATCCCCTACGAGCAGTACTTC.